The clone carrying this T cell receptor beta chain was observed a few times. Antigen unknown. TCRdb re-derived calls from the RT-PCR reads in MiXCR, one entry per CDR3 protein. This table holds about 190,000 distinct CDR3 sequences, around 14% found once. The CDR3 totals 13 residues. Per germline, CDR1 SGHVS and CDR2 FNYEAQ. Trimming pared 1 base from V and 4 bases from J, leaving 5 bases between. This sample was included in a study of response to subunit inactivated influenza vaccine. Study conclusions and caveats: The authors suggested that every seasonal influenza vaccination recruits few new T cells.

The sequence was obtained from a man in his forties or fifties who received an inactivated influenza vaccine. The J gene is TRBJ1-3, the V gene TRBV7-6; D unresolved. This specimen consisted of CD8+ T cells sorted from PBMCs, obtained more than 4 days after vaccination. The CDR3 coding sequence is TGTGCCAGCAGCTTAGGGTGGGGAAACACCATATATTTT. This sequence encodes CASSLGWGNTIYF. Supplemented by reference TRBV7-6 and TRBJ1-3, the full variable domain reads GAGVSQSPRYKVTKRGQDVALRCDPISGHVSLYWYRQALGQGPEFLTYFNYEAQQDKSGLPNDRFSAERPEGSISTLTIQRTEQRDSAMYRCASSLGWGNTIYFGEGSWLTVV.